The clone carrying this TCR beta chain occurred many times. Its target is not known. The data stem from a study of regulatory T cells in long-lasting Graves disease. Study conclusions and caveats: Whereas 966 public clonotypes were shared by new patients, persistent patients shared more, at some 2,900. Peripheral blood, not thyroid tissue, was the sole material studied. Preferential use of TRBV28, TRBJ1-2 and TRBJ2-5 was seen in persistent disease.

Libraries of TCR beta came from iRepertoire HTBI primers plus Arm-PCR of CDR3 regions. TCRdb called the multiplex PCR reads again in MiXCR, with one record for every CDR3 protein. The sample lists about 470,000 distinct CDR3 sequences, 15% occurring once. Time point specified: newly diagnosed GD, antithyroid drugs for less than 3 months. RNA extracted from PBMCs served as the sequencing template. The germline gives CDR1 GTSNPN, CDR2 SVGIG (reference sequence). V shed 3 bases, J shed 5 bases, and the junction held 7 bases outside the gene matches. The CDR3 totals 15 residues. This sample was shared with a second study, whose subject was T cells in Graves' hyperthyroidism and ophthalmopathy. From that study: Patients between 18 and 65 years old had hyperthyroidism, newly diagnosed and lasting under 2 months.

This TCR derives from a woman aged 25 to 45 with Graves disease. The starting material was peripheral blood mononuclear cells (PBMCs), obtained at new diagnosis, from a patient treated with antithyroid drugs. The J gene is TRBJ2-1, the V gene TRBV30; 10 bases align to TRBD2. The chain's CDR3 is CAWSPGTSVHNEQFF. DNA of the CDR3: TGTGCCTGGAGCCCCGGGACTAGCGTTCACAATGAGCAGTTCTTC. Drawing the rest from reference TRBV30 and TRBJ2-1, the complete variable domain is SQTIHQWPATLVQPVGSPLSLECTVEGTSNPNLYWYRQAAGRGLQLLFYSVGIGQISSEVPQNLSASRPQDRQFILSSKKLLLSDSGFYLCAWSPGTSVHNEQFFGPGTRLTVL.